A single sample is the source of the 23 T cell receptor beta chains below, sequenced in a study of blood T cell repertoires in COVID-19. TCRdb's table, derived via immunoSEQ multiplex PCR, lists solely in-frame clones and lacks some. The profile covers about 260,000 clones, with around 84% appearing a single time and about 4% taken by the ten largest. Sequencing input: PBMCs or T cells enriched from blood (not recorded which). These receptors all stem from a man aged 25 to 40 with acute COVID-19.

This clone has just one count. CDR3 sequence: CASSYSSGSYEQYV. The CDR3 nucleotides are TGTGCCAGCAGCTATTCTAGCGGGAGCTACGAGCAGTACGTC. J is TRBJ2-7 and V is TRBV7-2, with 10 nucleotides matching TRBD2. Trimming removed 4 bases from V and 3 bases from J; junction bases left unmatched: 3. The CDR3 spans 14 residues. Germline assignment: CDR1 SGHTA and CDR2 FQGNSA.

The chain has TRBV6-5 and TRBJ2-1; 10 bases line up with TRBD1. The germline gives CDR1 MNHEY, CDR2 SVGAGI. The CDR3 is 16 amino acids. J lost 7 bases, V lost 4 bases, and 10 bases had no gene match. CDR3: CASSWLPGQGKNEQFF. In DNA, the CDR3 is TGTGCCAGCAGTTGGTTGCCGGGACAGGGGAAAAATGAGCAGTTCTTC.

This clone showed up just once. The chain couples TRBV12-3 or TRBV12-4 to TRBJ2-1; TRBD1 aligns across 8 bases. The CDR3 length is 13 residues. The V gene end was trimmed by 6 bases and the J gene end by 8 bases; junction bases not matched to a gene: 6. The CDR3 loop is CASSKGQGHEQFF. The CDR3 bases are TGTGCCAGCAGCAAAGGACAGGGCCATGAGCAGTTCTTC.

The rearrangement links TRBV4-1 to TRBJ1-5; tentative D call: TRBD1 (5 bases). The CDR3 extends over 19 amino acids. Germline-derived CDR1 and CDR2 are MGHRA and YSYEKL. Trimming pared 0 bases from V and 2 bases from J, leaving 20 bases between. Here the CDR3 DNA reads TGCGCCAGCAGCCAAGATTTTGAGGTCGGGGGGAGTGGCAATCAGCCCCAGCATTTT. This codes for CASSQDFEVGGSGNQPQHF.

This chain connects TRBV27 to TRBJ1-4; 10 bases are shared with TRBD1. J gave up 7 bases and V 5 bases, and 10 bases lay outside the gene matches. The CDR3 has 16 residues. CDR1 MNHEY and CDR2 SMNVEV come from the germline V gene (reference sequence). The CDR3 bases are TGTGCCAGCAGTCCCGGGACAGGGGTCCGAGGTGAAAAACTGTTTTTT. It translates to CASSPGTGVRGEKLFF. The variable domain in full, with the rest retrieved from reference TRBV27 and TRBJ1-4, is EAQVTQNPRYLITVTGKKLTVTCSQNMNHEYMSWYRQDPGLGLRQIYYSMNVEVTDKGDVPEGYKVSRKEKRNFPLILESPSPNQTSLYFCASSPGTGVRGEKLFFGSGTQLSVL.

The CDR3 bases are TGTGCCAGCTCACTAGATGTGGGCCCAGAGACCCAGTACTTC. Translating it yields CASSLDVGPETQYF. The chain carries TRBV18 and TRBJ2-5; D not certain. Germline loops: CDR1 KGHSH, CDR2 LQKENI. The CDR3 consists of 14 residues. V lost 4 bases to trimming and J lost 4 bases, with 13 bases between them.

The genes are TRBV21-1 and TRBJ1-2. TRBV21-1 is assigned pseudogene status. The CDR3 runs to 18 residues. The CDR3, as DNA: TGTGCCAGCAGCAAAGTGGACCTTGAAGGGGAGGGGGAGTATGGCTACACCTTC. This gives the protein CASSKVDLEGEGEYGYTF.

V and J are TRBV30 and TRBJ1-1, with D hard to call. Trimming took 2 bases from V and 1 from J, leaving 11 bases between them. From germline, CDR1 is GTSNPN and CDR2 SVGIG (reference sequence). The CDR3 spans 14 residues. CDR3 coding DNA: TGTGCCTGGAGTCCCTGGCGGGAGAACACTGAAGCTTTCTTT. It encodes CAWSPWRENTEAFF.

The chain links TRBV9 to TRBJ1-2; no definite D call. V lost 0 bases to trimming and J lost 2 bases, with 8 bases between them. CDR1 and CDR2 from the germline V gene are SGDLS and YYNGEE. There are 14 residues in the CDR3. CDR3 sequence reads: CASSVAAGNYGYTF. CDR3 DNA sequence: TGTGCCAGCAGCGTAGCAGCGGGGAACTATGGCTACACCTTC.

This chain's CDR3 is CATSTQFRNTGELFF. The CDR3, as DNA: TGTGCCACCAGCACCCAGTTCCGGAACACCGGGGAGCTGTTTTTT. The genes are TRBV15 and TRBJ2-2; D is ambiguous. CDR3 length equals 15 residues. CDR1 is LNHNV, CDR2 YYDKDF, per germline (reference sequence). Trimming left V 4 bases short and J 1 base short, with 10 bases between.

The chain recombines TRBV7-2 with TRBJ2-2; 9 bases line up with TRBD1. Germline CDR1 SGHTA, CDR2 FQGNSA. The CDR3 contains 15 residues. V lost 5 bases, J lost 4 bases, and 5 bases stayed unmatched. CDR3 region: CASSPTGGGTGELFF. CDR3 coding DNA: TGTGCCAGCAGCCCGACAGGGGGAGGCACCGGGGAGCTGTTTTTT.

V is TRBV12-3 or TRBV12-4 and J is TRBJ1-1, with D possibly matching TRBD1 (5 bases). CDR3 length: 13 amino acids. Trimming pared 3 bases from V and 7 bases from J, leaving 12 bases between. The CDR3 DNA follows: TGTGCCAGCAGTTTTTCTGGGGGGGATGAAGCTTTCTTT. It yields the protein CASSFSGGDEAFF.

V and J are TRBV2 and TRBJ1-2, with D uncertain. Per germline, CDR1 SNHLY and CDR2 FYNNEI. This CDR3 spans 15 amino acids. V dropped 1 base and J dropped 1 base, with 10 bases sitting between them. CDR3 in amino acids: CASSEERHLNYGYTF. Written as DNA, the CDR3 is TGTGCCAGCAGTGAAGAAAGACACCTTAACTATGGCTACACCTTC.

V is TRBV28 and J is TRBJ2-1; 7 bases are a match to TRBD2. Germline V CDR1 and CDR2: MDHEN, SYDVKM. The CDR3 is 16 residues long. Trimming took 1 base from V and 0 from J; bases not matched to a gene: 3. The CDR3 here is CASSLYGGSSYNEQFF. Here the CDR3 DNA reads TGTGCCAGCAGTTTATACGGCGGGAGCTCCTACAATGAGCAGTTCTTC.

V usage is TRBV7-2 and J usage is TRBJ2-7; 8 nucleotides line up with TRBD2. Germline V lookup: CDR1 SGHTA, CDR2 FQGNSA. V lost 4 bases, J lost 4 bases, and 9 bases stayed unmatched. The CDR3 is 15 residues long. CDR3 in DNA: TGTGCCAGCAGCTCGCTACCTAGCGGGCTGTACGAGCAGTACGTC. Translation: CASSSLPSGLYEQYV.

The J gene is TRBJ2-1, the V gene TRBV7-7; 11 bases line up with TRBD2. The CDR3 totals 15 residues. Looked up from germline, CDR1 is SSHAT and CDR2 is FNYEAQ (reference sequence). The trim removed 5 bases at V and 5 bases at J, leaving 5 bases unmatched. The CDR3 coding sequence is TGTGCCAGCAGCCCCATAGCGGGGGGGAACAATGAGCAGTTCTTC. Translation gives CASSPIAGGNNEQFF.

The rearrangement joins TRBV12-3 or TRBV12-4 to TRBJ1-2; tentatively, D is TRBD1 (6 bases). V lost 8 bases to trimming and J lost 5 bases, with 6 bases between them. This CDR3 region has 10 residues. CDR3 sequence reads: CASGTYGYTF. CDR3 in DNA: TGTGCCAGCGGGACATATGGCTACACCTTC.

J is TRBJ1-4 and V is TRBV28, with 7 positions matching TRBD1. Germline V gene data show CDR1 as MDHEN and CDR2 as SYDVKM. The ends lost 6 bases at V and 8 bases at J; junction bases unmatched: 9. This CDR3 is 14 amino acids long. For the CDR3, the DNA is TGTGCCAGCAGGGAGACAGGGAGTGTAGAAAAACTGTTTTTT. It specifies CASRETGSVEKLFF.

The chain has TRBV28 and TRBJ1-5; possible D gene TRBD1, 6 bases. The ends were cut back, 2 bases at V and 11 bases at J, with 10 bases in the middle. In germline, CDR1 is MDHEN, CDR2 SYDVKM. The CDR3 is made up of 12 amino acids. Written as DNA, the CDR3 is TGTGCCAGCAGTTTAAGGGGGTTAACCCAGCATTTT. Translating it yields CASSLRGLTQHF.

The V gene is TRBV29-1, the J gene TRBJ1-2, with D maybe TRBD1 (6 bases). This CDR3 is built from 13 residues. V dropped 7 bases and J dropped 1 base, with 13 bases sitting between them. The germline CDR1 and CDR2 sequences are SQVTM and ANQGSEA. CDR3 loop: CSASSDSNYGYTF. CDR3 bases: TGCAGCGCTTCCTCGGACAGTAACTATGGCTACACCTTC.

The chain carries TRBV9 and TRBJ1-5; no reliable D call. Trimming stripped 4 bases from V and 7 bases from J, with 15 bases between. Germline lookup yields CDR1 SGDLS and CDR2 YYNGEE. The length of the CDR3 is 14 residues. The CDR3: CASSSNGNHQPQHF. The CDR3, as DNA: TGTGCCAGCAGCTCTAACGGGAATCACCAGCCCCAGCATTTT.

This clone has a single count. The V gene is TRBV30, the J gene TRBJ2-1, with D hard to call. Trimming took off 1 base at V and 6 bases at J, with 7 bases between the two ends. The CDR3 runs to 12 residues. The germline V gene has CDR1 GTSNPN and CDR2 SVGIG (reference sequence). The CDR3 loop is CAWSAMSNEQFF. Here the CDR3 DNA reads TGTGCCTGGAGTGCAATGAGCAATGAGCAGTTCTTC.

This sequence joins TRBV5-4 and TRBJ2-3, with 8 bases aligning to TRBD2. The trim removed 4 bases at V and 4 bases at J, leaving 8 bases unmatched. CDR3 length: 15 residues. Germline V gene data show CDR1 as SGHNT and CDR2 as YYREEE (reference sequence). In DNA form, the CDR3 reads TGTGCCAGCAGCCCGCTCGGGGGGGGAGCAGATACGCAGTATTTT. Its protein is CASSPLGGGADTQYF.